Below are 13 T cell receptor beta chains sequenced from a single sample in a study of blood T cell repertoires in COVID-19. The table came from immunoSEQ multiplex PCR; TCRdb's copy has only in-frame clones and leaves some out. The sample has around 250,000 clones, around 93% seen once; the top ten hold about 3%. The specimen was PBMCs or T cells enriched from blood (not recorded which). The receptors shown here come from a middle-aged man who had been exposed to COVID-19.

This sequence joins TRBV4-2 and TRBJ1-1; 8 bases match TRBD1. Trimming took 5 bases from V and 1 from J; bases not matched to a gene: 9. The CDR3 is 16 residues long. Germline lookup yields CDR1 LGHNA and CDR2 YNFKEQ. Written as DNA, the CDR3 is TGTGCCAGCAGCGAAAGTCCCGGGACAGGGAACACTGAAGCTTTCTTT. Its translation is CASSESPGTGNTEAFF.

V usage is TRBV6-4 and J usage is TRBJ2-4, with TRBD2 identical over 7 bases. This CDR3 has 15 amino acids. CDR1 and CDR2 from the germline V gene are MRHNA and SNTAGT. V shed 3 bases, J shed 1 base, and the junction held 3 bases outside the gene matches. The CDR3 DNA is TGTGCCAGCAGTGAGAGCGGGAATGCCAAAAACATTCAGTACTTC. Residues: CASSESGNAKNIQYF.

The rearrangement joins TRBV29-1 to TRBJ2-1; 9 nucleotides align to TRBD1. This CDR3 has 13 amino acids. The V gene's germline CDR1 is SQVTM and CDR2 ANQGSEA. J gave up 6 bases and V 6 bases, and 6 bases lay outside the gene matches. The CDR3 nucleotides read TGCAGCGTACCGGGACAGGGATCCAATGAGCAGTTCTTC. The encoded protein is CSVPGQGSNEQFF.

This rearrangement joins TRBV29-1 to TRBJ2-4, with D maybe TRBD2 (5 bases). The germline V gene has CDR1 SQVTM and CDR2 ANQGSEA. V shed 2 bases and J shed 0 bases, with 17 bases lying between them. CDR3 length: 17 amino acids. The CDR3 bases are TGCAGCGTTGAAATCTTTGCGAGGGAGATAGCCAAAAACATTCAGTACTTC. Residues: CSVEIFAREIAKNIQYF.

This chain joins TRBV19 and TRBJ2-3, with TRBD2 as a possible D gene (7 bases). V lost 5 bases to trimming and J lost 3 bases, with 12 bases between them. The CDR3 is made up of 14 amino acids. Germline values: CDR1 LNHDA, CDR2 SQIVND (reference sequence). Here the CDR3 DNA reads TGTGCCAGTAGTCAACAGGGACTAACAGATACGCAGTATTTT. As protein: CASSQQGLTDTQYF.

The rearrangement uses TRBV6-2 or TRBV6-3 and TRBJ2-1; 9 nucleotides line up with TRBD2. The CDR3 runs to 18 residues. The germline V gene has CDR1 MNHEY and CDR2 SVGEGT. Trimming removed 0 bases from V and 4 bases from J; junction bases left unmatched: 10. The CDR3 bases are TGTGCCAGCAGTTACTCAGTACATCTAAGCGGGAGGTACAATGAGCAGTTCTTC. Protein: CASSYSVHLSGRYNEQFF.

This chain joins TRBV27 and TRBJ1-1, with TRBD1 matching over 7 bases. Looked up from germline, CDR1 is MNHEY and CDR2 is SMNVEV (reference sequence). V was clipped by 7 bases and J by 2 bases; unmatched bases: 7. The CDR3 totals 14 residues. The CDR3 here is CASKLEGANTEAFF. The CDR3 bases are TGTGCCAGCAAGTTGGAGGGGGCAAACACTGAAGCTTTCTTT.

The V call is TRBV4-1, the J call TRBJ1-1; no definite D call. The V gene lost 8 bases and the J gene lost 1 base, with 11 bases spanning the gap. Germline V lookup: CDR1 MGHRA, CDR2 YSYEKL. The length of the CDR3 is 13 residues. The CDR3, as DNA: TGCGCCAGCTCACAGACACCGAACACTGAAGCTTTCTTT. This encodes CASSQTPNTEAFF.

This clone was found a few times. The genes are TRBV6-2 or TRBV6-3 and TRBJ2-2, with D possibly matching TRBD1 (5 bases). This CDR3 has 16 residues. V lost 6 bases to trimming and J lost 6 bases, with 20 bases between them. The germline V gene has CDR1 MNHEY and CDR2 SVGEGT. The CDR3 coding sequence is TGTGCCAGCAGCACAGTCGCGGCAGGGTGGGCCGGGGAGCTGTTTTTT. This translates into CASSTVAAGWAGELFF.

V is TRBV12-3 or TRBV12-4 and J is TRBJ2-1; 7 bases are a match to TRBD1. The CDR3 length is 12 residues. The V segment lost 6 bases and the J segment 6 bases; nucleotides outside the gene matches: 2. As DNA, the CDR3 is TGTGCCAGCAGAAGACAGGGCAATGAGCAGTTCTTC. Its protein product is CASRRQGNEQFF.

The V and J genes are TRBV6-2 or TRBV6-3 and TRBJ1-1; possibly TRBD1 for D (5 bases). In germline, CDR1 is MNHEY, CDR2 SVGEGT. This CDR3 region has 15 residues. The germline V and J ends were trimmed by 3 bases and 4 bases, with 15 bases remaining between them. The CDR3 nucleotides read TGTGCCAGCAGTTATTCTTACGGGGGATCCACTGAAGCTTTCTTT. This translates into CASSYSYGGSTEAFF.

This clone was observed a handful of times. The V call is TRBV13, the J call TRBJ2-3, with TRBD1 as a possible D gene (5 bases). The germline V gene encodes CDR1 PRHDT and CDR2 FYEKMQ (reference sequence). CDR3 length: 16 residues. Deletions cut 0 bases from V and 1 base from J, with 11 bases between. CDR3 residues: CASSLGGGRGTDTQYF. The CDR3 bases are TGTGCCAGCAGCTTAGGTGGTGGCAGGGGCACAGATACGCAGTATTTT.

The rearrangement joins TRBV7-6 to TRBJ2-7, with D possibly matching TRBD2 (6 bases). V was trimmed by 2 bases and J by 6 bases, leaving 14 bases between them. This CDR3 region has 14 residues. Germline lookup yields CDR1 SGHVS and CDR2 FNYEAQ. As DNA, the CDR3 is TGTGCCAGCAGCTTATTGCTGCGGGATGGCGAGCAGTACTTC. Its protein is CASSLLLRDGEQYF.